This T cell receptor (beta chain) stems from a study of blood T cell repertoires in COVID-19. TCRdb's copy holds only in-frame clones and misses some; the assay was immunoSEQ multiplex PCR. Found here are hundreds of thousands of clones, around 89% of them singletons; the top ten hold roughly 0.25%. Germline lookup yields CDR1 GTSNPN and CDR2 SVGIG (reference sequence). The CDR3 has 13 amino acids. J gave up 5 bases and V 1 base, and 4 bases lay outside the gene matches. This clone was counted between two and nine times. The sequencing sample was made of peripheral blood. The chain uses TRBV30 and TRBJ2-7, with 8 positions matching TRBD1. This TCR was recovered from a woman between 18 and 29 years old with acute or convalescent COVID-19. The CDR3 protein is CAWSADRGNEQYF. The CDR3 DNA is TGTGCCTGGAGTGCAGACAGGGGTAACGAGCAGTACTTC.